Listed below are T cell receptor beta chains from one sample, sequenced in a study of cytomegalovirus exposure and HLA in healthy donors. The assay was immunoSEQ multiplex PCR, and TCRdb's table has in-frame clones only and misses some. This sample has about 38,000 clones, with approximately 92% found just once. Sequencing used PBMCs. Source of these receptors: a man between 18 and 35 years old in good health and CMV-seronegative. The conserved cysteine and the conserved F or W are not part of the CDR3 here.

j_call v_call cdr3_aa
TRBJ2-3 TRBV15 ATTEEGPDTQY
TRBJ1-1 TRBV25-1 ASSAPGNTEAF
TRBJ1-2 TRBV4-1 ASSRLDRGDYGYT
TRBJ1-4 TRBV18 ASSHVTGQGNEKLF
TRBJ2-7 TRBV9 ASSVSGGGGSYEQY
TRBJ2-5 TRBV5-1 ASSLAPAGPQETQY
TRBJ2-7 TRBV7-3 ASGSFGGEQY
TRBJ1-5 TRBV6-1 ASSATGESNQPQH
TRBJ1-1 TRBV5-1 ASSLTVPNTEAF
TRBJ2-5 TRBV6-5 ASSYSTGTGVETQY
TRBJ1-1 TRBV10-3 AISSVNTEAF
TRBJ2-7 TRBV11-2 ASRSTSGVGYEQY
TRBJ1-2 TRBV14 ASSHDSYYGYT
TRBJ2-1 TRBV6-1 ASSAPERGAPFEQF
TRBJ2-3 TRBV6-1 ASSEAAADTQY
TRBJ1-3 TRBV2 ASSDIRGNSGNTIY
TRBJ2-7 TRBV13 ASSLQTGSGEQY
TRBJ2-5 TRBV2 ASNRVETQY
TRBJ1-3 TRBV2 ASSVGTDGNTIY
TRBJ1-5 TRBV7-8 ASSLVVDQPQH
TRBJ2-7 TRBV13 ASSLGYSEGGLGQY
TRBJ2-5 TRBV5-5 ASSLLAGYQETQY
TRBJ1-3 TRBV13 ASRSRGSGNTIY
TRBJ1-5 TRBV7-8 ASSLVFGGGQPQH
TRBJ1-2 TRBV6-1 ASTRRGQGPDGYT
TRBJ2-3 TRBV7-9 ASSLVSGSTDTQY
TRBJ1-6 TRBV2 ASSEAGGNGRSPLH
TRBJ2-7 TRBV5-5 ASSLIQGAFGYEQY
TRBJ1-2 TRBV4-2 ASSQEGTGPNYGYT
TRBJ2-7 TRBV9 ASSAVAGASSMQY
TRBJ2-7 TRBV27 ASSWGPYEQY
TRBJ1-1 TRBV13 ASSLGGQGRSTEAF
TRBJ2-5 TRBV6-5 ASSLSGGRQETQY
TRBJ2-5 TRBV5-1 ASSLGLARVETQY
TRBJ2-7 TRBV30 AWSTGQGGGSREQY
TRBJ2-3 TRBV9 ASSVDDGRATDTQY
TRBJ2-7 TRBV29-1 SAQRSSPGDEQY
TRBJ1-1 TRBV19 ASSISQTSSEAF
TRBJ2-5 TRBV2 ASSGNRAKETQY
TRBJ2-7 TRBV2 ASSESRSYEQY
TRBJ2-3 TRBV7-9 ASSPGGASGDTQY
TRBJ2-7 TRBV10-1 ASSDPGGFSDEQY
TRBJ2-1 TRBV5-1 ASSLLTGNPNEQF
TRBJ2-3 TRBV21-1 ASRGIHRGEGPDTQY
TRBJ1-5 TRBV29-1 SVGGQNQPQH
TRBJ2-1 TRBV7-6 ASSQRSSYNEQF
TRBJ2-3 TRBV9 ASSVLATSTDTQY
TRBJ1-2 TRBV19 ASTIPGSGYT
TRBJ2-7 TRBV5-1 ASSLDIYEQY
TRBJ2-3 TRBV29-1 SVFLRDWSTDTQY
TRBJ1-5 TRBV7-8 ASSATWVAGEPQH
TRBJ2-3 TRBV6-5 ASSFGRVFSTDTQY
TRBJ2-7 TRBV19 ASSQQLGTGYEQY
TRBJ1-4 TRBV19 ASSFDRWNEKLF